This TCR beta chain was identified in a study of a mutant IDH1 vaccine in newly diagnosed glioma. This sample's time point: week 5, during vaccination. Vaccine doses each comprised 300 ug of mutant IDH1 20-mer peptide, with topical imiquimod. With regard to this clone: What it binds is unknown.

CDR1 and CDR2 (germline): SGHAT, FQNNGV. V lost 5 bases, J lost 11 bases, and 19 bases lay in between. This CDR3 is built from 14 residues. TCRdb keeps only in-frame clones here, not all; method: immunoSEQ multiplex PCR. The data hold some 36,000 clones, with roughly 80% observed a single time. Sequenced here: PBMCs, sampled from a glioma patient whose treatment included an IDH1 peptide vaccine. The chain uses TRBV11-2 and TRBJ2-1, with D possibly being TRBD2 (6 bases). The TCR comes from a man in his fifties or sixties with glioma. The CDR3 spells CASSRTGTALQQFF. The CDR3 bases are TGTGCCAGCAGCCGAACGGGGACTGCCCTGCAGCAGTTCTTC.